The 10 T cell receptor beta chains below all came from one sample that was sequenced in a study of cytotoxic CD8 clonotypes in ibrutinib-treated CLL. This table comes from immunoSEQ multiplex PCR, and its TCRdb copy is limited to in-frame clones, with some not included. This table holds approximately 7,000 clones, about 70% found once. This material consisted of PBMCs, taken before ibrutinib treatment. The receptors were gathered from a human donor with chronic lymphocytic leukemia.

This clone was counted a single time. The rearrangement joins TRBV5-1 to TRBJ1-2, with 8 bases lining up with TRBD1. CDR1 is SGHRS and CDR2 is YFSETQ in the germline V gene. The CDR3 spans 13 residues. The V segment lost 6 bases and the J segment 2 bases; nucleotides outside the gene matches: 3. The chain's CDR3 is CASTRTGNYGYTF. CDR3 DNA: TGCGCCAGCACAAGGACAGGGAACTATGGCTACACCTTC.

This clone was picked up one time. V gene TRBV19 combines with J gene TRBJ1-2; TRBD1 agrees at 7 bases. The CDR3 extends over 13 amino acids. Germline-derived CDR1 and CDR2 are LNHDA and SQIVND (reference sequence). The V and J ends lost 6 bases and 2 bases, in that order; junction bases with no gene match: 3. This chain's CDR3 is CASSKQGNYGYTF. The CDR3 nucleotides read TGTGCCAGTAGCAAACAGGGGAACTATGGCTACACCTTC.

This chain uses TRBV11-2 with TRBJ2-2; D not resolved. CDR1 SGHAT and CDR2 FQNNGV come from the germline V gene. This CDR3 has 16 amino acids. Trimming took 5 bases from V and 4 from J, leaving 17 bases between them. The CDR3 DNA reads TGTGCCAGCAGCAACCGCTTCATCACCCTCACCGGGGAGCTGTTTTTT. As protein: CASSNRFITLTGELFF.

The chain couples TRBV9 to TRBJ2-5; 8 nucleotides align to TRBD2. J lost 5 bases, V lost 0 bases, and 3 bases had no gene match. The germline V gene has CDR1 SGDLS and CDR2 YYNGEE. CDR3 length: 14 amino acids. The CDR3: CASSVGSGGETQYF. The CDR3 DNA is TGTGCCAGCAGCGTAGGATCGGGAGGGGAGACCCAGTACTTC.

The rearrangement links TRBV27 to TRBJ1-6; possibly TRBD1 for D (5 bases). Germline assignment: CDR1 MNHEY and CDR2 SMNVEV (reference sequence). Trimming shortened V by 5 bases and J by 4 bases, and 15 bases separated the two germline ends. The CDR3 runs to 16 residues. CDR3 DNA sequence: TGTGCCAGCAGTCCGTCACAGGATTTTTATAATTCACCCCTCCACTTT. Translating it yields CASSPSQDFYNSPLHF.

This clone has a handful of counts. This sequence joins TRBV2 and TRBJ2-7; the D is unclear. CDR1 is SNHLY, CDR2 FYNNEI, per germline. The CDR3 loop spans 12 amino acids. The ends were cut back, 3 bases at V and 0 bases at J, with 3 bases in the middle. The CDR3 protein is CASSDPSYEQYF. The CDR3 DNA sequence: TGTGCCAGCAGTGACCCCTCCTACGAGCAGTACTTC. Variable domain in full (rest from reference TRBV2 and TRBJ2-7): EPEVTQTPSHQVTQMGQEVILRCVPISNHLYFYWYRQILGQKVEFLVSFYNNEISEKSEIFDDQFSVERPDGSNFTLKIRSTKLEDSAMYFCASSDPSYEQYFGPGTRLTVT.

The V call is TRBV6-6, the J call TRBJ1-2, with a possible D match to TRBD1 (5 bases). The germline V gene encodes CDR1 MNHNY and CDR2 SVGAGI (reference sequence). The V and J ends lost 0 bases and 3 bases respectively, with 14 bases between them. The CDR3 extends over 16 amino acids. Here the CDR3 reads CASSYSRGEVDYGYTF. The CDR3 DNA is TGTGCCAGCAGTTACTCGAGAGGGGAAGTGGACTATGGCTACACCTTC.

CDR3: CASSLSSYYGYTF. The CDR3, as DNA: TGTGCCAGCAGCTTAAGCTCGTATTATGGCTACACCTTC. The chain links TRBV7-9 to TRBJ1-2, with D hard to call. The CDR3 consists of 13 residues. The germline V and J ends were trimmed by 2 bases and 5 bases, with 9 bases remaining between them. CDR1 is SEHNR, CDR2 FQNEAQ, per germline (reference sequence). Full variable domain (rest looked up from reference TRBV7-9 and TRBJ1-2): DTGVSQNPRHKITKRGQNVTFRCDPISEHNRLYWYRQTLGQGPEFLTYFQNEAQLEKSRLLSDRFSAERPKGSFSTLEIQRTEQGDSAMYLCASSLSSYYGYTFGSGTRLTVV.

There are a few counts of this clone. The chain combines TRBV6-6 with TRBJ1-2; TRBD1 is a possible D gene (6 bases). CDR3 length: 16 amino acids. The germline V gene encodes CDR1 MNHNY and CDR2 SVGAGI (reference sequence). V lost 5 bases and J 8 bases, leaving 24 bases between the germline ends. CDR3 bases: TGTGCCAGCAGTACTCCGGACAGTCGGAGGAAGAAGGGCTACACCTTC. Its translation: CASSTPDSRRKKGYTF.

The chain is built from TRBV27 and TRBJ2-4, with 13 bases that match TRBD2. This CDR3 contains 14 residues. The junction had 2 bases not matched to a gene; V was cut back by 7 bases and J by 5 bases. The germline gives CDR1 MNHEY, CDR2 SMNVEV (reference sequence). The CDR3 loop reads CASKLAGGQNIQYF. The CDR3 bases are TGTGCCAGCAAACTAGCGGGGGGGCAAAACATTCAGTACTTC.